This T cell receptor (beta chain) was identified during a study of cytomegalovirus exposure and HLA in healthy donors. Comment on this clone: No antigen is known for it.

60 Vbeta and 13 Jbeta primers were used in PCR. As handled by the study authors: Per a later analysis, the number of unique TCR beta chains was some 82 million, of which some 9.9 million were shared. The assay was immunoSEQ multiplex PCR, and TCRdb's table has in-frame clones only and misses some. The V and J calls and clone size come from that table; D and trimming were worked out from the DNA. The table shows 100,000 to 130,000 clones, with more than 75% occurring only once. J gave up 8 bases and V 5 bases, and 8 bases lay outside the gene matches. The germline V gene encodes CDR1 MRHNA and CDR2 SNTAGT. The CDR3 runs 14 residues. Regarding the study as a whole: A later analysis reportedly found fewer N-insertions in an Asian-associated ancestry cluster than the approximately 730-donor mean. Some 17,000 TCR beta sequences were associated with HLA alleles at 0.05 false discovery rate in a later analysis. Using the classifier, cytomegalovirus status was reportedly diagnosed with high specificity and sensitivity.

The receptor's source is a young man in good health and CMV-seropositive. The V call is TRBV6-4, the J call TRBJ1-2, with 10 bases matching TRBD1. Sequenced: PBMCs. The CDR3 coding sequence is TGTGCCAGCAGTAACGGACAGGGGGGTACGGGCTACACCTTC. The encoded protein is CASSNGQGGTGYTF.